These 16 T cell receptor beta chains were sequenced from one sample in a study of blood T cell repertoires in COVID-19. Data came from immunoSEQ multiplex PCR; TCRdb stores just in-frame clones and leaves some out. The table shows 200,000 to 250,000 clones, with roughly 90% occurring only once. The sample was PBMCs or T cells enriched from blood (not recorded which). The receptors originated from a man under 40 who had been exposed to COVID-19.

This sequence joins TRBV4-2 and TRBJ2-1, with D possibly TRBD2 on 6 matching bases. Trimming cost V 7 bases and J 5 bases, with 15 bases left between them. Germline loops: CDR1 LGHNA, CDR2 YNFKEQ. The CDR3 totals 14 residues. In DNA, the CDR3 is TGTGCCAGCACCCCCTACTCGGGGGACAATGAGCAGTTCTTC. As protein: CASTPYSGDNEQFF.

This clone was seen a single time. The V and J genes are TRBV30 and TRBJ1-2; D gene unclear. Germline lookup yields CDR1 GTSNPN and CDR2 SVGIG (reference sequence). Trimming took 2 bases from V and 1 from J, leaving 20 bases between them. The CDR3 is 17 residues long. The DNA for the CDR3 is TGTGCCTGGAGTCACCCCGGTAGCGCGGGCTGTAACTATGGCTACACCTTC. Translating it yields CAWSHPGSAGCNYGYTF.

This clone is a singleton in its sample. This chain uses TRBV24-1 with TRBJ1-5; TRBD1 matches at 7 bases. The germline V gene has CDR1 KGHDR and CDR2 SFDVKD. This CDR3 has 14 amino acids. The V gene end was trimmed by 4 bases and the J gene end by 7 bases; junction bases not matched to a gene: 6. This chain's CDR3 is CATSDRTGRQPQHF. As DNA, the CDR3 is TGTGCCACCAGTGACCGGACAGGAAGGCAGCCCCAGCATTTT.

Comment on this clone: Other DNA sequences in this specimen translate into the identical CDR3. J is TRBJ1-6 and V is TRBV20-1; D is undetermined. This CDR3 comprises 11 residues. The V and J ends lost 6 bases and 4 bases respectively, with 4 bases between them. Germline lookup yields CDR1 DFQATT and CDR2 SNEGSKA (reference sequence). CDR3: CSAQYNSPLHF. The DNA of the CDR3 is TGCAGTGCACAATATAATTCACCCCTCCACTTT.

The chain joins TRBV6-2 or TRBV6-3 to TRBJ1-1; D uncertain. Germline V gives CDR1 MNHEY, CDR2 SVGEGT. This CDR3 has 12 amino acids. Deletions cut 2 bases from V and 7 bases from J, with 8 bases between. In DNA form, the CDR3 reads TGTGCCAGCAGTTACCGCACTTTTGAAGCTTTCTTT. It translates to CASSYRTFEAFF.

This chain joins TRBV3-1 (or the pseudogene TRBV3-2) and TRBJ1-5; no clear D gene. The CDR3 is 15 amino acids. Per germline, CDR1 LGHDT and CDR2 YNNKEL (reference sequence). The ends were cut back, 0 bases at V and 3 bases at J, with 9 bases in the middle. CDR3 protein: CASSQDSGSNQPQHF. The CDR3 DNA follows: TGTGCCAGCAGCCAAGATAGCGGTTCCAATCAGCCCCAGCATTTT.

V gene TRBV5-4 combines with J gene TRBJ2-4; TRBD1 matches at 8 bases. V lost 4 bases, J lost 10 bases, and 10 bases stayed unmatched. CDR3 size: 14 residues. Germline V gene lookup returns CDR1 SGHNT and CDR2 YYREEE (reference sequence). The CDR3: CASSTTGARNIQYF. The CDR3 DNA follows: TGTGCCAGCAGCACGACAGGGGCCAGGAATATTCAGTACTTC.

The genes are TRBV5-1 and TRBJ2-5; D perhaps matches TRBD2 (6 bases). V dropped 7 bases and J dropped 1 base, with 11 bases sitting between them. The CDR3 runs 13 residues. Looked up from germline, CDR1 is SGHRS and CDR2 is YFSETQ. The CDR3 protein is CASRRTTQETQYF. CDR3 DNA sequence: TGCGCCAGCCGGCGGACTACCCAAGAGACCCAGTACTTC.

The rearrangement joins TRBV2 to TRBJ2-5; D is perhaps TRBD1 (5 bases). The CDR3 contains 13 residues. V was cut by 7 bases and J by 7 bases, with 16 bases left in between. The germline gives CDR1 SNHLY, CDR2 FYNNEI. This CDR3 reads CASKEGDSGTQYF. Written as DNA, the CDR3 is TGTGCCAGCAAGGAAGGGGATTCGGGGACCCAGTACTTC.

The chain recombines TRBV20-1 with TRBJ2-2; 7 bases align to TRBD2. V lost 3 bases, J lost 4 bases, and 5 bases stayed unmatched. The CDR3 is made up of 14 amino acids. CDR1 is DFQATT and CDR2 is SNEGSKA in the germline V gene (reference sequence). CDR3 loop: CSASLRGSTGELFF. The CDR3 DNA follows: TGCAGTGCTAGTTTGCGGGGGAGCACCGGGGAGCTGTTTTTT.

This chain links TRBV29-1 with TRBJ2-1; 9 bases fit TRBD2. The CDR3 length is 16 residues. The J segment lost 7 bases and the V segment lost 8 bases, leaving 18 bases of the junction unmatched. Germline V gene lookup returns CDR1 SQVTM and CDR2 ANQGSEA. The CDR3 region has the DNA TGCAGCACGGACGGCGGGGGGGCCGTGAATTATAATGAGCAGTTCTTC. Its protein is CSTDGGGAVNYNEQFF.

The V and J genes are TRBV5-4 and TRBJ2-1; possible D gene TRBD1, 6 bases. V was pared by 4 bases and J by 13 bases, with 18 bases between. The germline V gene has CDR1 SGHNT and CDR2 YYREEE (reference sequence). CDR3 length: 13 residues. CDR3 protein: CASSNSHRDGQFF. In DNA form, the CDR3 reads TGTGCCAGCAGCAATTCCCACAGGGACGGACAGTTCTTC.

The chain is built from TRBV6-2 or TRBV6-3 and TRBJ1-2; 10 bases map to TRBD1. CDR3 length: 14 amino acids. With 6 bases clipped from V and 7 bases from J, the junction kept 8 bases outside the gene matches. The germline V gene has CDR1 MNHEY and CDR2 SVGEGT. The CDR3 is CASSRDRGFGGYTF. The DNA of the CDR3 is TGTGCCAGCAGCAGGGACAGGGGTTTTGGTGGCTACACCTTC.

The J gene is TRBJ2-4, the V gene TRBV19; TRBD1 matches at 10 bases. The CDR3 is 17 residues long. Germline V lookup: CDR1 LNHDA, CDR2 SQIVND (reference sequence). Germline trimming cut 6 bases from V and 6 bases from J; bases unmatched to any gene: 14. DNA for the CDR3: TGTGCCAGTAGGTCCTTACGGGACAGGGGAGGGAGAAACATTCAGTACTTC. It translates to CASRSLRDRGGRNIQYF.

As DNA, the CDR3 is TGTGCCAGCAGCTTCGGCACCGGGGGCTCCTACGAGCAGTACTTC. Encoded protein: CASSFGTGGSYEQYF. The J gene is TRBJ2-7, the V gene TRBV5-6; a possible D gene is TRBD2 (6 bases). CDR1 is SGHDT, CDR2 YYEEEE, per germline. The CDR3 loop spans 15 amino acids. V gave up 2 bases and J gave up 0 bases, with 12 bases separating them.

The CDR3 coding sequence is TGTGCCAGCACGGGGTTCCCAGAGACCCAGTACTTC. This sequence encodes CASTGFPETQYF. The chain recombines TRBV11-2 with TRBJ2-5; the D gene is possibly TRBD2 (5 bases). The CDR3 has 12 residues. Trimming removed 7 bases at V and 4 bases at J, with 10 bases between. Germline V lookup: CDR1 SGHAT, CDR2 FQNNGV. Full variable domain (rest looked up from reference TRBV11-2 and TRBJ2-5): EAGVAQSPRYKIIEKRQSVAFWCNPISGHATLYWYQQILGQGPKLLIQFQNNGVVDDSQLPKDRFSAERLKGVDSTLKIQPAKLEDSAVYLCASTGFPETQYFGPGTRLLVL.